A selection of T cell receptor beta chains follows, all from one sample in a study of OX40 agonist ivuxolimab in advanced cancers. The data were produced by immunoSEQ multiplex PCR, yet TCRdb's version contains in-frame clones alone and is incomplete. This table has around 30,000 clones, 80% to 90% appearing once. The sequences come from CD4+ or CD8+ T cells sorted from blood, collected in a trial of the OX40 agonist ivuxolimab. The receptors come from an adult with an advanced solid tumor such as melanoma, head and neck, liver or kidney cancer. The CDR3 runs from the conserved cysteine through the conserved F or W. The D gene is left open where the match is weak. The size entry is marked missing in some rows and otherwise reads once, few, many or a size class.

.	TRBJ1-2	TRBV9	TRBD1	TGTGCCAGCAGCGACCCGAGAGAAACAGGGGGCTTTGGCTACACCTTC	CASSDPRETGGFGYTF
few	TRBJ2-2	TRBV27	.	TGTGCCAGCAGTCCGTTGGGAGGGGAGCTGTTTTTT	CASSPLGGELFF
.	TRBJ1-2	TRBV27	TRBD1	TGTGCCAGCAGTCACGGGACAGGGGGCGCCTATGGCTACACCTTC	CASSHGTGGAYGYTF
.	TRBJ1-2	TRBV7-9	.	TGTGCCAGCAGCCAATCAGGGTGGGGCTACTATGGCTACACCTTC	CASSQSGWGYYGYTF
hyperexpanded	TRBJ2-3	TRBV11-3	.	TGTGCCAGCAGCTTTGGGCAGGGCGAGAGAGATACGCAGTATTTT	CASSFGQGERDTQYF
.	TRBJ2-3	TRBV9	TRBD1	TGTGCCAGCAGCGGAGGGGGTACAGGGGGAGATACGCAGTATTTT	CASSGGGTGGDTQYF
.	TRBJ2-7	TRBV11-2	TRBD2	TGTGCCAGCAGCTTATCGCGGCTAGCGGGAGGGACCTACGAGCAGTACTTC	CASSLSRLAGGTYEQYF
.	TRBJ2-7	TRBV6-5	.	TGTGCCAGCAGTTGGACAGCCACCTACGAGCAGTACTTC	CASSWTATYEQYF
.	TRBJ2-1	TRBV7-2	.	TGTGCCAGCAGCTTAGCGAGTCGTCCACACAATGAGCAGTTCTTC	CASSLASRPHNEQFF
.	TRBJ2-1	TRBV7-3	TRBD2	TGTGCCAGCAGCGCCGGGACTAGCGGAATGAGCTCCTACAATGAGCAGTTCTTC	CASSAGTSGMSSYNEQFF
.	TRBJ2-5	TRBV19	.	TGTGCCAGTAGTATCAGTGGGAGAATGACCCAAGAGACCCAGTACTTC	CASSISGRMTQETQYF